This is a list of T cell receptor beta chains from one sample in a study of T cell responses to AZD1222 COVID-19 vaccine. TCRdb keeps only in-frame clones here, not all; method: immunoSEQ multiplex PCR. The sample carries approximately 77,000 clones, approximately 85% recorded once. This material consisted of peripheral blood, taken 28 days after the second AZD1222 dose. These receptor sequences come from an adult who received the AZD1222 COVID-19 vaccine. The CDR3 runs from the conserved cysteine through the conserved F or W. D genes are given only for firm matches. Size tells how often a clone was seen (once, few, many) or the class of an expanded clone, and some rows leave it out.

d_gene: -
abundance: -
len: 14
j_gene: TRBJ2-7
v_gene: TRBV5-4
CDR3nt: TGTGCCAGCAGCTCCACAACCCCAACCTACGAGCAGTACTTC
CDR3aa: CASSSTTPTYEQYF

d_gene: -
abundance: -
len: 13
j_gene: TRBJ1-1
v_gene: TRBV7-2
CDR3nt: TGTGCCAGCAGCTTCAGGGAGGACACTGAAGCTTTCTTT
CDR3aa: CASSFREDTEAFF

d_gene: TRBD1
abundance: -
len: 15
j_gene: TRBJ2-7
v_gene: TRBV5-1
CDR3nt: TGCGCCAGCAGCTACGGAGGGACAGGGGCCTACGAGCAGTACTTC
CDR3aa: CASSYGGTGAYEQYF

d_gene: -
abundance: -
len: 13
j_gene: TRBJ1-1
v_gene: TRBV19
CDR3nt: TGTGCCAGTAGTATTTCTCTGAACACTGAAGCTTTCTTT
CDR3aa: CASSISLNTEAFF

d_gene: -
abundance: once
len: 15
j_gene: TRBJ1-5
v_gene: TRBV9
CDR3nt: TGTGCCAGCAGCGTAGGTCCGGGGAGCAATCAGCCCCAGCATTTT
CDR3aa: CASSVGPGSNQPQHF

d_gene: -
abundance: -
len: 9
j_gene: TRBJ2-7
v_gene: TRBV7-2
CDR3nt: TGTGCTTCGGGGTACGAGCAGTACTTC
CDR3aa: CASGYEQYF

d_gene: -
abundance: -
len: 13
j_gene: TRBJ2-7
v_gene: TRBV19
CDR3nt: TGTGCCAGTAGTAAACTTGGCTACTACGAGCAGTACTTC
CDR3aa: CASSKLGYYEQYF

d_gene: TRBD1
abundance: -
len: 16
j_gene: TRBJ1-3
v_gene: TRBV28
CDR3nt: TGTGCCAGCAATGAACCGGGACAGGGTTCTGGAAACACCATATATTTT
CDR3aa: CASNEPGQGSGNTIYF

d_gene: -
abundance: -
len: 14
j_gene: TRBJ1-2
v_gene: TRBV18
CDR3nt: TGTGCCAGCTCACCACCGGCTGAAAACTATGGCTACACCTTC
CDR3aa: CASSPPAENYGYTF

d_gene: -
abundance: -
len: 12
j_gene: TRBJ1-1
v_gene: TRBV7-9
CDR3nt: TGTGCCAGCAGCTTGTGGCAGGGTGAAGCTTTCTTT
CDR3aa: CASSLWQGEAFF

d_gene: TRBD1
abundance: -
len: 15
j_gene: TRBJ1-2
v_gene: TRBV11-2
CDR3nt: TGTGCCAGCAGCGCAGTCAGGACAGGGGCTAATGGCTACACCTTC
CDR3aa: CASSAVRTGANGYTF

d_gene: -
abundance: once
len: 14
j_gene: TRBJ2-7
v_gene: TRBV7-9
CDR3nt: TGTGCCAGCAGCTTAGGTGGACAGTCGGGCGAGCAGTACTTC
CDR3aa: CASSLGGQSGEQYF